This T cell receptor beta chain was recorded in a study of T-cell reconstitution after alpha-beta-depleted transplantation in children. The CDR3 consists of 17 residues. CDR1 ENHRY and CDR2 SYGVKD come from the germline V gene. V gave up 4 bases and J gave up 7 bases; unmatched junction bases: 13. This clonotype was recorded a few times. Researchers prepared the TCRbeta library using unique molecular identifiers, the study reports. TCRdb re-analysed the PCR reads in MiXCR, keeping a single row per CDR3 protein. The table has about 610,000 distinct CDR3 sequences, roughly a tenth seen once. The rearrangement links TRBV10-3 to TRBJ2-2, with 9 bases matching TRBD1. The clonotype comes from a human donor who donated a stem cell graft to a child with acute myeloid leukemia. The sequencing here drew on PBMCs from the stem cell graft donor, taken from the stem cell graft. The CDR3 sequence: CAISGFPGTGSDGELFF. The CDR3 bases are TGTGCCATCAGTGGATTTCCCGGGACAGGGTCCGACGGGGAGCTGTTTTTT.